The 6 T cell receptor beta chains below all came from one sample that was sequenced in a study of graft-versus-host responses after intestinal transplantation. No cognate antigen is known for these TCRs. Profiled with immunoSEQ multiplex PCR; TCRdb holds only in-frame clones, not every one. Found here are some 110,000 clones, around 94% of them singletons; the top ten hold approximately 0.22%. Material: unstimulated CD4+ T cells sorted from spleen or lymph node cells, obtained before transplant. The receptors were sampled from a human donor who was the organ donor for an intestinal transplant.

The chain joins TRBV6-1 to TRBJ2-3, with D uncertain. Looked up from germline, CDR1 is MNHNS and CDR2 is SASEGT. V shed 6 bases and J shed 1 base, with 11 bases lying between them. The CDR3 spans 14 residues. The CDR3 DNA sequence: TGTGCCAGCAGGGCTCTCACGCGCACAGATACGCAGTATTTT. It translates to CASRALTRTDTQYF.

The genes are TRBV10-2 and TRBJ2-7, with TRBD1 identical over 8 bases. Germline V CDR1 and CDR2: WSHSY, SAAADI. V was pared by 5 bases and J by 3 bases, with 6 bases of the junction left unmatched. The CDR3 contains 14 residues. The CDR3: CASSLTGADYEQYF. The CDR3 bases are TGCGCCAGCAGTCTGACAGGGGCGGACTACGAGCAGTACTTC.

The genes are TRBV30 and TRBJ1-3, with a possible D match to TRBD1 (6 bases). The germline gives CDR1 GTSNPN, CDR2 SVGIG (reference sequence). Trimming removed 3 bases from V and 3 bases from J, with 6 bases in between. The CDR3 totals 12 residues. The CDR3 reads CAWRDSGNTIYF. CDR3 in DNA: TGTGCCTGGAGGGACAGTGGAAACACCATATATTTT.

V gene TRBV2 combines with J gene TRBJ1-3; the D gene is possibly TRBD1 (6 bases). CDR3 length: 14 residues. Between the trimmed V and J ends, which lost 3 bases and 4 bases, there was a span of 10 bases. Germline CDR1 SNHLY, CDR2 FYNNEI. CDR3 sequence reads: CASSEARGGNTIYF. The CDR3 nucleotides read TGTGCCAGCAGTGAGGCCAGGGGAGGAAACACCATATATTTT.

The rearrangement uses TRBV19 and TRBJ2-7, with D uncertain. The CDR3 is 14 amino acids. V was trimmed by 4 bases and J by 2 bases, leaving 12 bases between them. Per the germline V gene, CDR1 is LNHDA and CDR2 is SQIVND (reference sequence). CDR3 in amino acids: CASSRSGKTYEQYF. The CDR3 bases are TGTGCCAGTAGTAGATCGGGCAAGACCTACGAGCAGTACTTC.

This chain joins TRBV19 and TRBJ1-4, with a weak D call TRBD1 (6 bases). The CDR3 spans 15 residues. Looked up from germline, CDR1 is LNHDA and CDR2 is SQIVND (reference sequence). V shed 3 bases and J shed 1 base, with 9 bases lying between them. CDR3 DNA: TGTGCCAGTAGTATTAACAGGGTAACTAATGAAAAACTGTTTTTT. Its translation is CASSINRVTNEKLFF. Full variable domain (outside the CDR3, taken from reference TRBV19 and TRBJ1-4): DGGITQSPKYLFRKEGQNVTLSCEQNLNHDAMYWYRQDPGQGLRLIYYSQIVNDFQKGDIAEGYSVSREKKESFPLTVTSAQKNPTAFYLCASSINRVTNEKLFFGSGTQLSVL.